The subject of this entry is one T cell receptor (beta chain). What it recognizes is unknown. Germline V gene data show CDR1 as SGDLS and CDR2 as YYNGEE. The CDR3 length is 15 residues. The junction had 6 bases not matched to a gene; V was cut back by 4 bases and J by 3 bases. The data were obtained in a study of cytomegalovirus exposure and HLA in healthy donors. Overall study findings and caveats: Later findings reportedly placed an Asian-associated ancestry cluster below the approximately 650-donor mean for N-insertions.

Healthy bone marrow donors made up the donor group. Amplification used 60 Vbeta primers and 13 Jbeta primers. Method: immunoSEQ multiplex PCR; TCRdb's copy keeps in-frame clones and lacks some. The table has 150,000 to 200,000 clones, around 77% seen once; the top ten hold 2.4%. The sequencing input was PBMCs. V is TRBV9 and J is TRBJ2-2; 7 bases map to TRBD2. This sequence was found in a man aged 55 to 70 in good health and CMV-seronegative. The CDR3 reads CASSSGAGDTGELFF. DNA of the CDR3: TGTGCCAGCAGCTCTGGGGCGGGGGACACCGGGGAGCTGTTTTTT.